This entry lists 9 T cell receptor beta chains sequenced from one sample in a study of shared clonotypes between healthy human individuals. CD45RO-negative cells were positively selected for CCR7, leaving out terminally differentiated effector memory CD45RA+ cells. Using immunoSEQ multiplex PCR, the repertoire was profiled, and TCRdb retains in-frame clones only, with some absent. Here the sample spans about 1,900,000 clones, 85% to 95% being singletons. What was sequenced was naive CD8+ T cells sorted from blood. These receptors all come from a man between 18 and 29 years old in good health.

The chain has TRBV6-1 and TRBJ2-2; no clear D. Germline lookup yields CDR1 MNHNS and CDR2 SASEGT. CDR3 length equals 16 residues. Trimming took off 0 bases at V and 0 bases at J, with 8 bases between the two ends. Here the CDR3 DNA reads TGTGCCAGCAGTGAAGCTAAGGCCGCGAACACCGGGGAGCTGTTTTTT. Protein product: CASSEAKAANTGELFF.

The chain couples TRBV4-1 to TRBJ2-2, with 9 bases lining up with TRBD1. Trimming removed 5 bases from V and 4 bases from J; junction bases left unmatched: 8. Looked up from germline, CDR1 is MGHRA and CDR2 is YSYEKL. CDR3 length: 16 amino acids. CDR3 sequence (DNA): TGCGCCAGCAGCAGAGCCGGGGACAGGGCCACCGGGGAGCTGTTTTTT. Amino acids: CASSRAGDRATGELFF.

The V call is TRBV9, the J call TRBJ2-2; D is perhaps TRBD2 (5 bases). CDR3 length: 13 residues. V shed 0 bases and J shed 6 bases, with 6 bases lying between them. Looked up from germline, CDR1 is SGDLS and CDR2 is YYNGEE. The CDR3 bases are TGTGCCAGCAGCGTAGCTAGCTCCGGGGAGCTGTTTTTT. Its protein product is CASSVASSGELFF.

This clone was seen once. This chain joins TRBV4-1 and TRBJ1-5; a weak D match, TRBD1 (5 bases). In germline, CDR1 is MGHRA, CDR2 YSYEKL. With 1 base removed from V and 6 bases from J, the gap between germline ends came to 10 bases. CDR3 length: 14 amino acids. This CDR3 is CASSQGSQGQPQHF. The CDR3 bases are TGCGCCAGCAGCCAAGGGTCCCAGGGTCAGCCCCAGCATTTT.

The chain carries TRBV2 and TRBJ2-1; 9 positions agree with TRBD1. V trimming: 0 bases; J trimming: 8 bases; junction bases outside the gene matches: 2. Germline V gene data show CDR1 as SNHLY and CDR2 as FYNNEI. The CDR3 has 14 amino acids. DNA for the CDR3: TGTGCCAGCAGTGAAGCGGACAGGGGCGATGAGCAGTTCTTC. Its protein product is CASSEADRGDEQFF. Filled out from reference TRBV2 and TRBJ2-1, the complete variable domain reads EPEVTQTPSHQVTQMGQEVILRCVPISNHLYFYWYRQILGQKVEFLVSFYNNEISEKSEIFDDQFSVERPDGSNFTLKIRSTKLEDSAMYFCASSEADRGDEQFFGPGTRLTVL.

CDR3 DNA sequence: TGTGCCAGCAGCTACGCGTTGGGGACAGTGAACACTGAAGCTTTCTTT. This gives the protein CASSYALGTVNTEAFF. The chain has TRBV5-5 and TRBJ1-1; 7 bases are a match to TRBD1. V lost 3 bases to trimming and J lost 0 bases; unmatched junction nucleotides: 8. Germline V gene lookup returns CDR1 SGHKS and CDR2 YYEKEE (reference sequence). This CDR3 is built from 16 residues.

The chain uses TRBV7-3 and TRBJ2-3; no reliable D call. Germline assignment: CDR1 SGHTA and CDR2 FQGTGA. This CDR3 spans 14 amino acids. Trimming cost V 0 bases and J 5 bases, with 9 bases left between them. This CDR3 is CASSLTGGGDTQYF. CDR3 DNA: TGTGCCAGCAGCTTAACAGGCGGTGGAGATACGCAGTATTTT.

V and J are TRBV7-9 and TRBJ2-1, with no clear D. V lost 1 base, J lost 2 bases, and 12 bases lay in between. The CDR3 contains 16 residues. In germline, CDR1 is SEHNR, CDR2 FQNEAQ (reference sequence). The CDR3 DNA reads TGTGCCAGCAGCTTAGGACCCCAAGGGACCTACAATGAGCAGTTCTTC. This sequence encodes CASSLGPQGTYNEQFF.

The chain joins TRBV30 to TRBJ1-2; tentatively, D is TRBD1 (5 bases). This CDR3 comprises 12 residues. Looked up from germline, CDR1 is GTSNPN and CDR2 is SVGIG (reference sequence). Trimming shortened V by 4 bases and J by 3 bases, and 9 bases separated the two germline ends. CDR3 nucleotides: TGTGCCTGGAACTGGGGGGACTATGGCTACACCTTC. Protein sequence: CAWNWGDYGYTF.